This TCR beta chain was sequenced in a study of T cell responses to AZD1222 COVID-19 vaccine. As for the study in general: Second-dose intervals of approximately 4 or approximately 12 weeks were pooled.

CDR1 SNHLY and CDR2 FYNNEI come from the germline V gene. V was clipped by 6 bases and J by 4 bases; unmatched bases: 5. The CDR3 extends over 14 amino acids. Measured with immunoSEQ multiplex PCR; TCRdb has only the in-frame clones, and not every one. Altogether around 200,000 clones are present, 85% to 90% being singletons, with the ten largest covering approximately 7.7%. The sequence derives from an adult in good health. The sequenced sample was peripheral blood, obtained on day 0 of AZD1222 vaccination. The chain uses TRBV2 and TRBJ1-5, with 8 bases that match TRBD1. The CDR3 loop reads CASRGQASNQPQHF. The CDR3 bases are TGTGCCAGCAGGGGACAGGCCTCAAATCAGCCCCAGCATTTT.